The source of this TCR beta chain is a study of T cell responses to AZD1222 COVID-19 vaccine. Study conclusions and caveats: Donors, mostly white British, included more females; clonal diversity was possibly underestimated. Recipients of two AZD1222 doses showed rising Spike-specific TCR breadth and depth. Just 5 to 7 people given AZD1222 tested seropositive at baseline.

Germline V gives CDR1 SGHNT, CDR2 YYREEE (reference sequence). This CDR3 spans 16 amino acids. V was shortened by 0 bases and J by 1 base, with 10 bases between the two germline ends. On this clone: The antigen is undetermined.

Only in-frame clones appear in the TCRdb table, and some are missing; sequencing was by immunoSEQ multiplex PCR. This sample has roughly 200,000 clones, with about 93% found just once. This sample comprised peripheral blood, obtained on day 0 of MenACWY control vaccination. The sequence derives from an adult in good health. The genes are TRBV5-4 and TRBJ2-2, with a weak D call TRBD1 (5 bases). CDR3 protein: CASSLAAGQNTGELFF. DNA for the CDR3: TGTGCCAGCAGCTTGGCCGCAGGGCAGAACACCGGGGAGCTGTTTTTT. Together with reference TRBV5-4 and TRBJ2-2, the CDR3 gives the full variable domain: ETGVTQSPTHLIKTRGQQVTLRCSSQSGHNTVSWYQQALGQGPQFIFQYYREEENGRGNFPPRFSGLQFPNYSSELNVNALELDDSALYLCASSLAAGQNTGELFFGEGSRLTVL.